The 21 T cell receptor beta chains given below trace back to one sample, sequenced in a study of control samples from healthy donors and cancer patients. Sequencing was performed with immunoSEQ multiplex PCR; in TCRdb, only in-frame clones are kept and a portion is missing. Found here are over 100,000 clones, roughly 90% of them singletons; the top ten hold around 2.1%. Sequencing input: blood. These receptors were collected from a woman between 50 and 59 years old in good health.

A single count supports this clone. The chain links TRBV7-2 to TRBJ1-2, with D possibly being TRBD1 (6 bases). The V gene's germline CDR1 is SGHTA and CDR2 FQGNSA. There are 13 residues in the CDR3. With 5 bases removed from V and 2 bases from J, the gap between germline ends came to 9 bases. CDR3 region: CASSRGSNYGYTF. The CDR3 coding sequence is TGTGCCAGCAGCAGGGGGTCCAACTATGGCTACACCTTC.

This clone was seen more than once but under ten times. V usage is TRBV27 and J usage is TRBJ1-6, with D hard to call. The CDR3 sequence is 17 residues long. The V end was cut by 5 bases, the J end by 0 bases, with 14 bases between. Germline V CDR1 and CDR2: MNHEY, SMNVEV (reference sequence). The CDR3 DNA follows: TGTGCCAGCAGTGGATGGGTGACGAGCTCCTATAATTCACCCCTCCACTTT. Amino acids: CASSGWVTSSYNSPLHF.

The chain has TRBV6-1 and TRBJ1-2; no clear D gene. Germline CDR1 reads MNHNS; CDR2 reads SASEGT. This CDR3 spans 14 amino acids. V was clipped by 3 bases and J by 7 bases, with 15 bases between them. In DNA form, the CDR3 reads TGTGCCAGCAGTGAGTCGGGTTTAGGCTCTGGCTACACCTTC. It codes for CASSESGLGSGYTF.

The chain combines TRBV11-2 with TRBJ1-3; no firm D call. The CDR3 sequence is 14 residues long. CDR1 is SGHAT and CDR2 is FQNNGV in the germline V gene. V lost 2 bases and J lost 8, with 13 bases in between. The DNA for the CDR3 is TGTGCCAGCAGCTTAACGGACGGGGATTACACCATATATTTT. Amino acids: CASSLTDGDYTIYF.

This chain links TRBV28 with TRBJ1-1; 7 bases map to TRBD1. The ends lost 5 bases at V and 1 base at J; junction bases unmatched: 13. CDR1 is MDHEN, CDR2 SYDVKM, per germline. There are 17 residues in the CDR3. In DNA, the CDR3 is TGTGCCAGCAGTCCTTTCGGGGAGGGGGCGAGGAACACTGAAGCTTTCTTT. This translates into CASSPFGEGARNTEAFF.

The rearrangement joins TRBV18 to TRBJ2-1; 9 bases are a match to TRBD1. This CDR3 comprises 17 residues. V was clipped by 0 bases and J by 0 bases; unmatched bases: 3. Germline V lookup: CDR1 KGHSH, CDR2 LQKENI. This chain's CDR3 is CASSPPTGQGSYNEQFF. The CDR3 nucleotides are TGTGCCAGCTCACCACCGACGGGACAGGGCTCCTACAATGAGCAGTTCTTC.

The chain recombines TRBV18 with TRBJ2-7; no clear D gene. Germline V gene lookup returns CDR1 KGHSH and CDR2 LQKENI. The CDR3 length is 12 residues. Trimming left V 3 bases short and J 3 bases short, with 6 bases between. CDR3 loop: CASSPRFYEQYF. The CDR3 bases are TGTGCCAGCTCACCCCGATTCTACGAGCAGTACTTC. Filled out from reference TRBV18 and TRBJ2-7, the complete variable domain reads NAGVMQNPRHLVRRRGQEARLRCSPMKGHSHVYWYRQLPEEGLKFMVYLQKENIIDESGMPKERFSAEFPKEGPSILRIQQVVRGDSAAYFCASSPRFYEQYFGPGTRLTVT.

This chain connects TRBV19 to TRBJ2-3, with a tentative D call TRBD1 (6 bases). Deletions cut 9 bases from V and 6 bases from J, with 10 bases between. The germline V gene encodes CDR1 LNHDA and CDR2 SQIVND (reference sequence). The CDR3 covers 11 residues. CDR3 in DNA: TGTGCCAGCGCAGACAGGGATACGCAGTATTTT. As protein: CASADRDTQYF.

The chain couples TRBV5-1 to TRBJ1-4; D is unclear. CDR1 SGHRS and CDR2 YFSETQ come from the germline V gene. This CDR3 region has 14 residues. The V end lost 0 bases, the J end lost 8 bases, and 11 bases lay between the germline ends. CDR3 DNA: TGCGCCAGCAGCTTGGGAAGGACCCAGGAAAAACTGTTTTTT. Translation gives CASSLGRTQEKLFF. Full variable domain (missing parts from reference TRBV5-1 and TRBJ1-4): KAGVTQTPRYLIKTRGQQVTLSCSPISGHRSVSWYQQTPGQGLQFLFEYFSETQRNKGNFPGRFSGRQFSNSRSEMNVSTLELGDSALYLCASSLGRTQEKLFFGSGTQLSVL.

The CDR3 DNA follows: TGTGCCAGCAGCCAAAGGCATATGGAAAAACTGTTTTTT. This encodes CASSQRHMEKLFF. V usage is TRBV27 and J usage is TRBJ1-4; D is undetermined. CDR3 length equals 13 residues. V shed 6 bases and J shed 8 bases, with 13 bases lying between them. Germline loops: CDR1 MNHEY, CDR2 SMNVEV (reference sequence).

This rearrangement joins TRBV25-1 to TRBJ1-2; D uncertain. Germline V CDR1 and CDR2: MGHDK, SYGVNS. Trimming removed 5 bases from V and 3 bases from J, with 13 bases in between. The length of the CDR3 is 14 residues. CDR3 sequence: CASSWGMRDYGYTF. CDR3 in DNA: TGTGCCAGCAGTTGGGGTATGAGGGACTATGGCTACACCTTC.

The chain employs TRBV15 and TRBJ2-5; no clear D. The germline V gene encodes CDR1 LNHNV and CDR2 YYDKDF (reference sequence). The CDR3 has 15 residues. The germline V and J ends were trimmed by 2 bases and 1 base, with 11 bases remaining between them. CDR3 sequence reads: CATSRWVAAQETQYF. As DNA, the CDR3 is TGTGCCACCAGCAGATGGGTGGCAGCCCAAGAGACCCAGTACTTC.

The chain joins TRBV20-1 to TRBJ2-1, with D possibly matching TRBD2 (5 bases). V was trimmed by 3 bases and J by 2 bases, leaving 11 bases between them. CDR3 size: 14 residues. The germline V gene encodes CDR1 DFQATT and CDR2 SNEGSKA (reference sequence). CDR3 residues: CSASIAGAYNEQFF. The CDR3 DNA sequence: TGCAGTGCTAGTATTGCGGGCGCCTACAATGAGCAGTTCTTC.

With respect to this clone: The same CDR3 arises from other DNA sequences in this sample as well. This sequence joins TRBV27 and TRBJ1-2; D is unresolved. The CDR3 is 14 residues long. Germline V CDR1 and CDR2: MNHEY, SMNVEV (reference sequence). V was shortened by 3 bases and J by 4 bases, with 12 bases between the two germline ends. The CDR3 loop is CASSFRAHSYGYTF. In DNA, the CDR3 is TGTGCCAGCAGTTTCCGAGCCCACTCCTATGGCTACACCTTC.

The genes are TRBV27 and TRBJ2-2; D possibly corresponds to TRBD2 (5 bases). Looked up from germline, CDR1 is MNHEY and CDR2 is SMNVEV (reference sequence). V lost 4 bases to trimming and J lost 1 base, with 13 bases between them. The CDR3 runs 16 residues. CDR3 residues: CASSSSKTLNTGELFF. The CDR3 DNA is TGTGCCAGCAGTTCTAGCAAAACATTGAACACCGGGGAGCTGTTTTTT.

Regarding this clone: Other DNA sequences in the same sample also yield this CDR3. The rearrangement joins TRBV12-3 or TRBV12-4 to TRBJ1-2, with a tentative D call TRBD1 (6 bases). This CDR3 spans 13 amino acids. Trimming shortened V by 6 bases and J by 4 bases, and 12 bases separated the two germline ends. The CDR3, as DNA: TGTGCCAGCAGCCTAGGACAGACCTATGGCTACACCTTC. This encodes CASSLGQTYGYTF.

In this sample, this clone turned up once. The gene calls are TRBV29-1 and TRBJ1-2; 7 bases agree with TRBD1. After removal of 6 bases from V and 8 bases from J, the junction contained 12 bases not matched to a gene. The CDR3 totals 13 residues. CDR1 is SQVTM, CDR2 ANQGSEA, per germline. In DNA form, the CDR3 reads TGCAGCGTCGGACAGGATAACCTGGGGGGCTACACCTTC. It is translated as CSVGQDNLGGYTF.

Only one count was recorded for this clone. The CDR3 region is CASRPPTGENTEAFF. CDR3 nucleotides: TGTGCCAGCAGGCCCCCGACAGGGGAGAACACTGAAGCTTTCTTT. This sequence joins TRBV2 and TRBJ1-1; 8 positions match TRBD1. V was pared by 6 bases and J by 1 base, with 7 bases of the junction left unmatched. Looked up from germline, CDR1 is SNHLY and CDR2 is FYNNEI. The CDR3 runs 15 residues.

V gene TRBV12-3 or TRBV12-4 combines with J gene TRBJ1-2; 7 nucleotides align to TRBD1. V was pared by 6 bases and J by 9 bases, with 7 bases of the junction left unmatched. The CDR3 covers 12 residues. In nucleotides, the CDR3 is TGTGCCAGCAGCCTGGGACAGAGCCGCTACACCTTC. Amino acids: CASSLGQSRYTF.

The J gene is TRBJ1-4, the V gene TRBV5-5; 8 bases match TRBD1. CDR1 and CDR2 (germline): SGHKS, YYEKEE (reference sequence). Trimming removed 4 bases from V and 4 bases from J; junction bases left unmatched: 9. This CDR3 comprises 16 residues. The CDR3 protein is CASSPPGTGINEKLFF. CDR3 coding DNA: TGTGCCAGCAGCCCCCCTGGGACAGGCATTAATGAAAAACTGTTTTTT. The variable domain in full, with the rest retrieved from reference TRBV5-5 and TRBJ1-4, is DAGVTQSPTHLIKTRGQQVTLRCSPISGHKSVSWYQQVLGQGPQFIFQYYEKEERGRGNFPDRFSARQFPNYSSELNVNALLLGDSALYLCASSPPGTGINEKLFFGSGTQLSVL.

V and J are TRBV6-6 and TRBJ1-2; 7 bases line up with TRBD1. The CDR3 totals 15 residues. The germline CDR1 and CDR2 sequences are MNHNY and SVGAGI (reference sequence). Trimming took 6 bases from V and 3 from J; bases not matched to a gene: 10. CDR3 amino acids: CASRIDRVNDYGYTF. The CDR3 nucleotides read TGTGCCAGCAGGATCGACAGGGTGAACGACTATGGCTACACCTTC.